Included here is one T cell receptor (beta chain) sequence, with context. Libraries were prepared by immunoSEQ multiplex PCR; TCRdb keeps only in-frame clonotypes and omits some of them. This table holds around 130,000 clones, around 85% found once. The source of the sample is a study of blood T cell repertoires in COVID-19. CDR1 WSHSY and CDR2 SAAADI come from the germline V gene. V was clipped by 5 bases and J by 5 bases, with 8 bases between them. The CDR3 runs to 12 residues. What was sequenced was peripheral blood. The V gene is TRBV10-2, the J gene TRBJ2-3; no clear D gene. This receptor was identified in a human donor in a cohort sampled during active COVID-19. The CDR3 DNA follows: TGCGCCAGCAGTTACGCAGGAGATACGCAGTATTTT. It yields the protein CASSYAGDTQYF.